The 14 T cell receptor beta chains presented below share a single source sample, sequenced in a study of blood T cell repertoires in COVID-19. Generated by immunoSEQ multiplex PCR, the TCRdb table keeps only in-frame clones and is missing some. Among 75,000 to 80,000 clones listed, 88% were seen once. Sequenced input: peripheral blood. Every receptor here comes from a human donor in a cohort sampled during active COVID-19.

The rearrangement links TRBV14 to TRBJ1-4; D is uncertain. Trimming took off 4 bases at V and 3 bases at J, with 9 bases between the two ends. The germline gives CDR1 SGHDN, CDR2 FVKESK. There are 14 residues in the CDR3. In DNA form, the CDR3 reads TGTGCCAGCAGCCGTTCGGGATCTAATGAAAAACTGTTTTTT. The encoded protein is CASSRSGSNEKLFF.

This chain joins TRBV20-1 and TRBJ1-3, with D uncertain. Germline values: CDR1 DFQATT, CDR2 SNEGSKA (reference sequence). CDR3 length: 11 amino acids. With 4 bases removed from V and 4 bases from J, the gap between germline ends came to 5 bases. The CDR3 reads CSATRGNTIYF. The CDR3 DNA follows: TGCAGTGCTACGAGAGGAAACACCATATATTTT.

The rearrangement links TRBV5-4 to TRBJ2-7, with TRBD1 identical over 8 bases. The CDR3 is 15 residues long. Per germline, CDR1 SGHNT and CDR2 YYREEE (reference sequence). The ends lost 4 bases at V and 1 base at J; junction bases unmatched: 7. The CDR3 protein is CASSPGDRSSYEQYF. The DNA of the CDR3 is TGTGCCAGCAGCCCTGGGGACAGGTCATCCTACGAGCAGTACTTC.

The chain combines TRBV28 with TRBJ1-5; D is uncertain. The CDR3 totals 11 residues. Looked up from germline, CDR1 is MDHEN and CDR2 is SYDVKM. V shed 4 bases and J shed 11 bases, with 9 bases lying between them. CDR3 sequence reads: CASSSLMSQHF. The CDR3 DNA follows: TGTGCCAGCAGTTCCCTAATGTCCCAGCATTTT.

This rearrangement joins TRBV5-1 to TRBJ2-3, with D possibly being TRBD2 (7 bases). The CDR3 is 16 amino acids. Germline values: CDR1 SGHRS, CDR2 YFSETQ. The V and J ends lost 0 bases and 7 bases respectively, with 18 bases between them. CDR3 nucleotide sequence: TGCGCCAGCAGCTTGGCCGGGGGGCGCCCCGGGCATACGCAGTATTTT. It is translated as CASSLAGGRPGHTQYF.

This clone was counted a few times. The rearrangement joins TRBV10-3 to TRBJ2-2, with 9 bases lining up with TRBD1. The CDR3 spans 16 residues. The germline gives CDR1 ENHRY, CDR2 SYGVKD. J lost 5 bases, V lost 6 bases, and 10 bases had no gene match. This CDR3 reads CAISQRDRDGTGELFF. The DNA for the CDR3 is TGTGCCATCAGCCAACGGGACAGGGATGGGACCGGGGAGCTGTTTTTT.

The V call is TRBV7-9, the J call TRBJ2-5; D ambiguous. Germline V gene sequence: CDR1 SEHNR, CDR2 FQNEAQ (reference sequence). The CDR3 runs to 12 residues. The ends were cut back, 4 bases at V and 0 bases at J, with 3 bases in the middle. CDR3 DNA sequence: TGTGCCAGCAGCTCAAACCAAGAGACCCAGTACTTC. Translated, it gives CASSSNQETQYF. Drawing the rest from reference TRBV7-9 and TRBJ2-5, the complete variable domain is DTGVSQNPRHKITKRGQNVTFRCDPISEHNRLYWYRQTLGQGPEFLTYFQNEAQLEKSRLLSDRFSAERPKGSFSTLEIQRTEQGDSAMYLCASSSNQETQYFGPGTRLLVL.

The J gene is TRBJ2-7, the V gene TRBV14; TRBD1 agrees at 8 bases. J gave up 1 base and V 3 bases, and 5 bases lay outside the gene matches. Germline lookup yields CDR1 SGHDN and CDR2 FVKESK. There are 15 residues in the CDR3. The DNA of the CDR3 is TGTGCCAGCAGCCAGACAGGGGTTTGGTCCTACGAGCAGTACTTC. It specifies CASSQTGVWSYEQYF.

The count of this clone is one. The J gene is TRBJ1-2, the V gene TRBV10-3; the match to TRBD1 covers 7 bases. CDR1 and CDR2 from the germline V gene are ENHRY and SYGVKD. With V trimmed by 3 bases and J by 8 bases, 15 bases remained unmatched. CDR3 length equals 16 residues. Here the CDR3 reads CAISDPTGSQEGGYTF. The DNA for the CDR3 is TGTGCCATCAGTGACCCGACAGGGTCCCAAGAAGGGGGCTACACCTTC.

The chain uses TRBV7-6 and TRBJ2-1; a possible D gene is TRBD1 (6 bases). Germline V gene lookup returns CDR1 SGHVS and CDR2 FNYEAQ. The V end lost 1 base, the J end lost 0 bases, and 13 bases lay between the germline ends. The CDR3 has 17 residues. Here the CDR3 reads CASSLDQEGGSYNEQFF. DNA for the CDR3: TGTGCCAGCAGCTTAGATCAGGAAGGGGGCTCCTACAATGAGCAGTTCTTC.

This chain uses TRBV5-6 with TRBJ2-7; D gene unclear. Germline values: CDR1 SGHDT, CDR2 YYEEEE. The CDR3 loop spans 16 amino acids. V was trimmed by 3 bases and J by 1 base, leaving 17 bases between them. The CDR3 coding sequence is TGTGCCAGCAGCTCCACGAAGAGATACCTATCCTACGAGCAGTACTTC. It is translated as CASSSTKRYLSYEQYF.

The rearrangement links TRBV5-1 to TRBJ2-1; D is possibly TRBD1 (6 bases). This CDR3 comprises 16 residues. The V end was cut by 4 bases, the J end by 4 bases, with 18 bases between. Germline loops: CDR1 SGHRS, CDR2 YFSETQ. CDR3 loop: CASSPGGTLSYNEQFF. Here the CDR3 DNA reads TGCGCCAGCAGCCCTGGGGGCACTCTATCATACAATGAGCAGTTCTTC.

The chain carries TRBV30 and TRBJ1-4, with a tentative D call TRBD1 (5 bases). Germline-derived CDR1 and CDR2 are GTSNPN and SVGIG (reference sequence). Trimming shortened V by 1 base and J by 8 bases, and 11 bases separated the two germline ends. This CDR3 has 13 amino acids. Here the CDR3 DNA reads TGTGCCTGGAGTGCGGGGGAATGGGAAAAACTGTTTTTT. As protein: CAWSAGEWEKLFF.

The gene calls are TRBV29-1 and TRBJ2-1, with TRBD2 matching 12 bases. In germline, CDR1 is SQVTM, CDR2 ANQGSEA. V lost 4 bases to trimming and J lost 8 bases; unmatched junction nucleotides: 12. CDR3 length equals 16 residues. The CDR3 nucleotides read TGCAGCGTTGCCCGAACTAGCGGGGGGCTCAGGGATGAGCAGTTCTTC. Protein sequence: CSVARTSGGLRDEQFF.